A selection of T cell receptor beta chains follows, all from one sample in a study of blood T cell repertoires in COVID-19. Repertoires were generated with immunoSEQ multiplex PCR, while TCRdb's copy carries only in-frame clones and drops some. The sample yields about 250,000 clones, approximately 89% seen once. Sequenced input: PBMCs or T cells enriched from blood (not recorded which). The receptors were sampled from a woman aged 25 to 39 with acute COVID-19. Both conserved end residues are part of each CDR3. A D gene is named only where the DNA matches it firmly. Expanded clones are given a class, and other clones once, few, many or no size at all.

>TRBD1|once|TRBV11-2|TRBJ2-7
CASSTGQGEGEQYF
TGTGCCAGCAGCACCGGACAGGGGGAGGGTGAGCAGTACTTC
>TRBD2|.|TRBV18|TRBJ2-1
CASSPTSGGPYNEQFF
TGTGCCAGCTCACCAACAAGCGGGGGGCCCTACAATGAGCAGTTCTTC
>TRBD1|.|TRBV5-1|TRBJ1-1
CASSLGGGGENTEAFF
TGCGCCAGCAGCTTGGGAGGGGGCGGGGAGAACACTGAAGCTTTCTTT
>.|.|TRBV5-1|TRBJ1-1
CASSTGYHSYLNTEAFF
TGCGCCAGCAGCACGGGATACCACAGTTACCTGAACACTGAAGCTTTCTTT
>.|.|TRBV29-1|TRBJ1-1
CSVVIGGNTEAFF
TGCAGCGTTGTAATCGGGGGGAACACTGAAGCTTTCTTT
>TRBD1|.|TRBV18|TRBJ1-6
CASSQTGTGDSPLHF
TGTGCCAGCTCACAGACCGGGACAGGGGATTCACCCCTCCACTTT
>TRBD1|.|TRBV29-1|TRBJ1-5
CSVGDRGNQPQHF
TGCAGCGTTGGGGACAGAGGGAATCAGCCCCAGCATTTT
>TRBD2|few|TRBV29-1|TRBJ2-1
CSTLGLAGVPSYNEQFF
TGCAGCACCCTGGGACTAGCGGGGGTTCCCTCCTACAATGAGCAGTTCTTC
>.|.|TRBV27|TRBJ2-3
CASSETQGLPDTQYF
TGTGCCAGCAGCGAAACACAGGGTTTACCAGATACGCAGTATTTT
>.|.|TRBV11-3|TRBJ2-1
CASSPQTGTYNEQFF
TGTGCCAGCAGCCCTCAGACAGGGACTTACAATGAGCAGTTCTTC
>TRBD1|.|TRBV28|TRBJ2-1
CASSFETGGSREQFF
TGTGCCAGCAGTTTCGAGACAGGGGGCTCGAGAGAGCAGTTCTTC
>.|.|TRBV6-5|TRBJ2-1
CASSLTSYNEQFF
TGTGCCAGCAGCCTAACCTCCTACAATGAGCAGTTCTTC
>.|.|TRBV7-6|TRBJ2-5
CASSLGVTRREETQYF
TGTGCCAGCAGCTTAGGAGTGACGCGGAGGGAAGAGACCCAGTACTTC
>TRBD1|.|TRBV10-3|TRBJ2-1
CAISEPFVTGVNEQFF
TGTGCCATCAGTGAGCCTTTTGTGACAGGGGTGAATGAGCAGTTCTTC
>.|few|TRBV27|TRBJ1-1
CASSLSANLNTEAFF
TGTGCCAGCAGTTTATCGGCCAATTTGAACACTGAAGCTTTCTTT
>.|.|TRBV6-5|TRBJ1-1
CASALDGGTEAFF
TGTGCCAGCGCCCTAGATGGCGGGACTGAAGCTTTCTTT
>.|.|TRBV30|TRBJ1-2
CAWDRDLYGYTF
TGTGCCTGGGACCGGGATTTATATGGCTACACCTTC
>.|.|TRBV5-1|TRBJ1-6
CASSLAGLRYNSPLHF
TGCGCCAGCAGCTTGGCTGGCCTTCGCTATAATTCACCCCTCCACTTT
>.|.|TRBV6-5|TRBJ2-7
CASSFGQSSYEQYF
TGTGCCAGCAGTTTTGGACAGAGCTCCTACGAGCAGTACTTC
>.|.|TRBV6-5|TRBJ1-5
CASSSRYSNQPQHF
TGTGCCAGCAGTTCCAGGTATAGCAATCAGCCCCAGCATTTT
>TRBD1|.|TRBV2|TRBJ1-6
CASSTGTGNSPLHF
TGTGCCAGCAGTACCGGGACAGGGAATTCACCCCTCCACTTT
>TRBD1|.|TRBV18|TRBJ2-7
CASSPGQGDEQYF
TGTGCCAGCTCGCCGGGACAGGGTGACGAGCAGTACTTC
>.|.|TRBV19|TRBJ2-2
CASTSRTGELFF
TGTGCCAGTACCTCGCGCACCGGGGAGCTGTTTTTT
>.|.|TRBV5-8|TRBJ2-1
CASGSGTSSYNEQFF
TGTGCCAGCGGATCCGGGACAAGCTCCTACAATGAGCAGTTCTTC
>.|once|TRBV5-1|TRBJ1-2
CASSLEGTSSGYTF
TGCGCCAGCAGCTTGGAAGGGACATCAAGCGGCTACACCTTC
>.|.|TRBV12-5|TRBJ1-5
CASGYNQPQHF
TGTGCTAGTGGCTACAATCAGCCCCAGCATTTT
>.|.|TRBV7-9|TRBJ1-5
CASSYNIGDQPQHF
TGTGCCAGCAGCTATAATATCGGGGATCAGCCCCAGCATTTT
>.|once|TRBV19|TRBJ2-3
CASSIGQRQIPDTQYF
TGTGCCAGTAGTATCGGGCAGAGACAGATTCCAGATACGCAGTATTTT
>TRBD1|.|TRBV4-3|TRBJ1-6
CASSPGQSNSPLHF
TGCGCCAGCAGCCCGGGACAGAGTAATTCACCCCTCCACTTT
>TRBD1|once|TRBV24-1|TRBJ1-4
CATSDRGSEKLFF
TGTGCCACCAGCGACAGGGGTTCTGAAAAACTGTTTTTT
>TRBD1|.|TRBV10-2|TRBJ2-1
CASSARDRQAIEQFF
TGCGCCAGCAGCGCCCGGGACAGGCAAGCCATTGAGCAGTTCTTC
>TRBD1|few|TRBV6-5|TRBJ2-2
CASSMGQDTGELFF
TGTGCCAGCAGTATGGGACAGGACACCGGGGAGCTGTTTTTT
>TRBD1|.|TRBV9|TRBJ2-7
CASSASGTGANEQYF
TGTGCCAGCAGCGCCTCCGGGACAGGGGCGAACGAGCAGTACTTC
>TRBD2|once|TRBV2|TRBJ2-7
CASSEIAGAYEQYF
TGTGCCAGCAGCGAAATAGCGGGGGCCTACGAGCAGTACTTC
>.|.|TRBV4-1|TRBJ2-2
CASLGPNTGELFF
TGCGCCAGCCTGGGCCCGAACACCGGGGAGCTGTTTTTT
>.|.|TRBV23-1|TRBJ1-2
CASSHLGSGYTF
TGCGCCAGCAGTCATCTGGGGAGTGGCTACACCTTC
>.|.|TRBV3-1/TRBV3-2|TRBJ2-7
CASSQGDYEQYF
TGTGCCAGCAGCCAAGGAGACTACGAGCAGTACTTC
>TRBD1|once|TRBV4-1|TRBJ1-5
CASSQTGAQPQHF
TGCGCCAGCAGCCAAACAGGGGCTCAGCCCCAGCATTTT
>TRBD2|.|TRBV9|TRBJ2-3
CASSVSGGFTDTQYF
TGTGCCAGCAGCGTATCCGGGGGGTTCACAGATACGCAGTATTTT
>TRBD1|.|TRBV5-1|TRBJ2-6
CASRGDSPSSGANVLTF
TGCGCCAGCAGGGGGGACAGCCCAAGCTCTGGGGCCAACGTCCTGACTTTC
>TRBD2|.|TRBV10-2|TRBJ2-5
CASTNSGGPQETQYF
TGCGCCAGCACCAACAGCGGGGGCCCCCAAGAGACCCAGTACTTC
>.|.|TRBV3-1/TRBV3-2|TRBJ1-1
CASSQLMQAKAFF
TGTGCCAGCAGCCAGTTGATGCAGGCCAAGGCTTTCTTT
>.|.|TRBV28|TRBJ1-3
CASSPVVENTIYF
TGTGCCAGCAGCCCGGTAGTAGAAAACACCATATATTTT
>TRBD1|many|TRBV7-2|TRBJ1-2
CASSLGSGTGSSGYTF
TGTGCCAGCAGCTTAGGATCCGGGACAGGGTCTTCTGGCTACACCTTC
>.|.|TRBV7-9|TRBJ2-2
CASSTPRQATGELFF
TGTGCCAGCAGCACCCCGAGACAGGCCACCGGGGAGCTGTTTTTT
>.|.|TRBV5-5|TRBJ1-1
CASTLGGATEAFF
TGTGCCAGCACCTTAGGGGGGGCCACTGAAGCTTTCTTT
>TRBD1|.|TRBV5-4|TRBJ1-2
CASSSGTGDNYGYTF
TGTGCCAGCAGCTCGGGGACAGGCGATAACTATGGCTACACCTTC
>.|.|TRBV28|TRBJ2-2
CASRGGPGSKNTGELFF
TGTGCCAGCAGGGGGGGACCGGGGAGTAAGAATACCGGGGAGCTGTTTTTT